This TCR beta chain comes out of a study of long-term antiretroviral therapy in people with HIV. Worth noting for this clone: Its specificity is not known.

General observations from the study: Subsequent to ART, diversity was augmented yet persisted below that of transplant donor controls.

The CDR3 contains 14 residues. V gave up 9 bases and J gave up 2 bases; unmatched junction bases: 7. Germline V gene lookup returns CDR1 SGHTS and CDR2 YDEGEE. United States facilities provided treatment to all participants with HIV. Samples were assayed with immunoSEQ v3.0 at survey level. Assay used: immunoSEQ multiplex PCR; TCRdb lists only in-frame clones, some missing. The sample lists about 43,000 clones; around nine tenths were seen once. The receptor was derived from a woman between 45 and 65 years old with HIV. The chain links TRBV5-8 to TRBJ1-2; 10 bases are a match to TRBD1. This sample comprised unsorted PBMCs, obtained 0.1 years before starting antiretroviral therapy. The CDR3 DNA sequence: TGTGCCACCCGGACAGGGGGTAACAACTATGGCTACACCTTC. It yields the protein CATRTGGNNYGYTF.